This T cell receptor (beta chain) was retrieved from a study of T cell responses to AZD1222 COVID-19 vaccine. Points from the study as a whole: Unmutated variant regions are reportedly the target of nearly half of TCRs that are spike-specific.

Concerning this clone: Its antigen is still unknown.

V dropped 0 bases and J dropped 0; count of bases not matched to a gene: 8. The CDR3 is made up of 18 amino acids. Germline V gene lookup returns CDR1 KGHDR and CDR2 SFDVKD. Sequenced by immunoSEQ multiplex PCR; TCRdb stores in-frame clones only, minus some. In the table there are about 81,000 clones, around nine tenths of which are singletons. This sample comprised peripheral blood, obtained 28 days after the second AZD1222 dose. The TCR was taken from an adult who received the AZD1222 COVID-19 vaccine. The rearrangement links TRBV24-1 to TRBJ2-3; TRBD1 agrees at 7 bases. CDR3 bases: TGTGCCACCAGTGATTTGGAGGGGAAACAGGGGAGCACAGATACGCAGTATTTT. Amino acids: CATSDLEGKQGSTDTQYF.